Described below is a single TCR beta chain sequence and its context. This clone was detected only a few times. The antigen it recognizes is unknown. No per-base quality is available; no much larger clone lies one base away. Each donor gave one peripheral blood draw, averaging approximately 120 mL, which was collected into heparinised tubes. A BD FACSAria II was used to sort naive, central memory, regulatory and stem cell-like memory CD4+ T cells with a panel that included CD45RO, CCR7, CD25, CD127, CD95 and CD27. Every sorted population had a purity above 95%. PBMCs were isolated immediately by Lymphoprep density gradient centrifugation and stained directly without culture. Samples were stained and sorted in pairs, with one healthy donor and one patient per experiment, so that batch effects were minimized. The entire amount of isolated RNA was reverse transcribed using the High Capacity cDNA Reverse Transcription Kit, so the sequenced TCRB transcripts were expressed ones. Naive, central memory and regulatory T cell samples underwent deep immunoSEQ sequencing, averaging approximately 3.5 million total reads per sample. Sorted cells were lysed in RLT buffer and RNA was extracted with DNase-treated RNeasy Micro or Mini kits, depending on cell number. Each cell subset was processed on its own to prevent cross-contamination, while patient and healthy donor samples were processed together. The immunoSEQ multiplex PCR was used to amplify TCRB sequences from cDNA, generating 87-bp fragments that spanned the CDR3 region. The amplicons were sequenced using the Illumina HiSeq platform. The study's own analysis went as follows. PCR bias was corrected computationally using synthetic template baselines, and reads within Hamming distance 2 were collapsed, with unmergeable singletons discarded. Reads were aligned to IMGT to assign V, D and J genes, CDR3 length, and insertions or deletions at six rearrangement sites. Within each subset, clonotype counts were normalized to sorted cell number, after which true diversity and Gini coefficients were computed with the tcR R package. The overlap coefficient, calculated on TCRB nucleotide sequences, was used to measure repertoire sharing. Out-of-frame TCRB sequences from naive cells were analyzed to stand in for the pre-selection repertoire. As stored in TCRdb, this immuneACCESS dataset retains in-frame rearrangements with V and J assigned. A fraction of the clones does not appear; measured against another copy, unresolved V genes explain less than half of the discrepancy, and the remainder lacks a known reason. V and J calls and clone size are given by that table; D and trimming were obtained from the DNA. This sample comprises hundreds of thousands of clones, approximately 10% of them detected only once. Together, the top ten hold around 0.015% of the sample.

This sample was taken from a study of beta chain features in type 1 diabetes (dated by TCRdb to about 2018). Background for the entire study: Mean age, gender distribution, total cell number and subset yield were not different between patients and healthy donors. A total of some 110 million sorted cells were examined across all samples, and the number of cells per subset was strongly correlated with RNA yield. In the study, recently diagnosed type 1 diabetes patients and matched healthy donors were compared on the TCRB repertoires of their sorted circulating CD4+ T cell subsets. Naive and central memory subsets were obtained from all 30 or so donors, but regulatory and stem cell-like memory subsets were isolated from only 8 patients and roughly eight healthy donors.

The CDR3 goes from the cysteine to the phenylalanine over 16 residues. The DNA shown is the 48-base CDR3, in frame from base 1. V lost 0 bases and J lost 2 bases, and the count of bases not matched to a germline gene is 7. The CDR1 and CDR2 encoded by the germline V gene are SGHRS and YFSETQ. The study at large found these results: Because cDNA rather than genomic DNA was sequenced, highly expressing activated cells could have been over-represented, although no difference in activation and CD3 levels was found between groups. A moderate but significant shortening of TCRB CDR3 length was observed in type 1 diabetes patients in all four CD4+ subsets. Naive, central memory and regulatory TCRB repertoires appeared to be more similar among patients than among healthy donors. Shorter templates might have been favored by PCR, but patient and control samples were amplified and corrected together, so both groups would have been affected equally by any skew. Fewer insertions and more nucleotide deletions at VDJ recombination sites were observed in patients with type 1 diabetes, implying thymic rearrangement abnormalities. HLA sub-analyses involved small numbers of individuals, so any influence of HLA type on TCRB rearrangement remained unresolved.

The sequenced sample was naive CD4+ T cells from blood. Sample cell subset or site, as interpreted from the label and publication: true naive CD4+ T cells. The chain uses TRBV5-1 and TRBJ2-5; TRBD2 agrees with 7 junctional bases. The TCR sequence derives from a woman aged 25 to 39 in good health. Here is the DNA: TGCGCCAGCAGCTTGGTACCGGGAGGCCTACAAGAGACCCAGTACTTC. The resulting protein is CASSLVPGGLQETQYF.